The TCR beta chain under discussion was sequenced for a study of early T cells in non-severe SARS-CoV-2 infection. Study-wide background: The input, bulk RNA from unsorted whole blood, was sequenced, and chains were unpaired. Notes on the study in general: Reliance on VDJdb matching favored anti-spike CD8 responses; private and CD4 specificities were missed.

Attachment of unique molecular identifiers was made to individual cDNA molecules. TCRdb ran MiXCR on the 5' RACE reads and lists one entry per CDR3 protein. The data contain 25,000 to 35,000 distinct CDR3 sequences, around 3% of them singletons. This clonotype was observed at least ten times. Its antigen is not known. This CDR3 is built from 13 residues. CDR1 and CDR2 from the germline V gene are SQVTM and ANQGSEA. V lost 0 bases and J lost 7, with 12 bases in between. This rearrangement joins TRBV29-1 to TRBJ1-2; D ambiguous. This clonotype was sampled from an adult who was a healthcare worker with PCR-confirmed SARS-CoV-2 infection or an uninfected control (not recorded which). What was sequenced was whole blood. The CDR3 region has the DNA TGCAGCGTTGAAGATAACGGTGGGCTTGGCTACACCTTC. It codes for CSVEDNGGLGYTF.